This is a list of T cell receptor beta chains from one sample in a study of metastatic and nonmetastatic thyroid tumors. TCRdb re-clonotyped the PCR reads via MiXCR. The sample gives 20,000 to 25,000 clones, around an eighth of which show up once; 15% to 20% is in the top ten. Sequenced material: blood. Receptor source: a female donor with papillary thyroid cancer or a benign thyroid nodule (not recorded which). Some clones in this sample may be carry-over from other donors' samples. Both conserved end residues are part of each CDR3. A D gene is named only where the DNA matches it firmly. Only part of the rows carry a size: once, few, many, or a class if the clone is expanded.

clone size,D gene,J gene,V gene,CDR3 length,CDR3 protein,CDR3 DNA
-,-,TRBJ2-3,TRBV7-2,15,CASSLVGGPMDTQYF,TGTGCCAGCAGCTTAGTAGGAGGGCCTATGGATACGCAGTATTTT
many,-,TRBJ2-5,TRBV9,14,CASSVGGIKETQYF,TGTGCCAGCAGCGTAGGGGGGATAAAAGAGACCCAGTACTTC
-,-,TRBJ2-7,TRBV6-1,14,CASSVQGSEYEQYF,TGTGCCAGCAGTGTACAGGGTTCCGAGTACGAGCAGTACTTC
many,TRBD2,TRBJ2-7,TRBV4-1,18,CASSQSFSGGLSPGEQYF,TGCGCCAGCAGCCAAAGTTTCTCCGGGGGGTTGTCTCCGGGTGAGCAGTACTTC
many,TRBD2,TRBJ2-7,TRBV18,16,CASSPPVLAGYYEQYF,TGTGCCAGCTCACCACCGGTTCTAGCGGGCTACTACGAGCAGTACTTC
-,-,TRBJ2-2,TRBV7-6,15,CASSLATIWSRELFF,TGTGCCAGCAGCTTAGCTACTATCTGGAGTCGGGAGCTGTTTTTT
medium-sized,-,TRBJ2-1,TRBV6-2/TRBV6-3,14,CASCRSSSYNEQFF,TGTGCCAGCTGCAGGTCCAGCTCCTACAATGAGCAGTTCTTC
medium-sized,-,TRBJ2-3,TRBV6-1,11,CASRGTDTQYF,TGTGCCAGCAGGGGCACAGATACGCAGTATTTT
many,-,TRBJ2-1,TRBV5-6,14,CASSLGGIYNEQFF,TGTGCCAGCAGCTTGGGGGGAATCTACAATGAGCAGTTCTTC
many,-,TRBJ2-3,TRBV4-1,16,CASSQTARTSTDTQYF,TGCGCCAGCAGCCAAACGGCCAGGACTAGCACAGATACGCAGTATTTT
many,-,TRBJ1-2,TRBV29-1,12,CSVGAGSYGYTF,TGCAGCGTTGGTGCGGGGAGCTATGGCTACACCTTC
many,-,TRBJ1-1,TRBV10-3,13,CAISAGDNTEAFF,TGTGCCATCAGTGCAGGGGATAACACTGAAGCTTTCTTT
many,-,TRBJ1-1,TRBV19,10,CASGDLGAFF,TGTGCCAGCGGAGACCTTGGAGCTTTCTTT
few,-,TRBJ1-2,TRBV28,12,CASGEADYGYTF,TGTGCCAGCGGGGAGGCCGACTATGGCTACACCTTC
many,TRBD1,TRBJ2-7,TRBV6-1,12,CASRTGAYEQYF,TGTGCCAGCAGGACAGGGGCCTACGAGCAGTACTTC
many,-,TRBJ2-1,TRBV12-3/TRBV12-4,14,CASSLAVFGNEQFF,TGTGCCAGCAGTTTGGCAGTTTTTGGGAATGAGCAGTTCTTC
many,-,TRBJ1-2,TRBV28,11,CASSFGYGYTF,TGTGCCAGCAGTTTTGGGTATGGCTACACCTTC